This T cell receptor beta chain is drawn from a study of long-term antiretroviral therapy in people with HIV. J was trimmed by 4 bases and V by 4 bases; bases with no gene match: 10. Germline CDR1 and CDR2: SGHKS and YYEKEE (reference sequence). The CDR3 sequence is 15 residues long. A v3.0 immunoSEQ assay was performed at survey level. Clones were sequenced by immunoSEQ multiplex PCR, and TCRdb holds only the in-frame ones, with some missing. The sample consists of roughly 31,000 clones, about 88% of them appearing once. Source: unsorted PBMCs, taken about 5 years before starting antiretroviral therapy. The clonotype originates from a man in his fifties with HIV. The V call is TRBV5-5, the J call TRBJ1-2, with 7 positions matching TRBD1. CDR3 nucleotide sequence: TGTGCCAGCAGCCGAGACAGGGCCTCTTCCTATGGCTACACCTTC. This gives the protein CASSRDRASSYGYTF.